The 8 T cell receptor beta chains below were found in one sample sequenced in a study of blood T cell repertoires in COVID-19. Clones were read by immunoSEQ multiplex PCR, and TCRdb kept only the in-frame ones, dropping some. This table has about 56,000 clones, 55% to 80% appearing once. The sequenced material came from peripheral blood. The receptors originated from a woman in her seventies with COVID-19, enrolled during active disease.

The CDR3 bases are TGTGCTAGTGGTTCTCAGGGGGCGGGTGAGCAGTTCTTC. As protein: CASGSQGAGEQFF. The chain is built from TRBV12-5 and TRBJ2-1, with TRBD1 matching over 8 bases. The CDR3 is made up of 13 amino acids. Germline V gene sequence: CDR1 LGHNT, CDR2 FRNRAP. After removal of 4 bases from V and 9 bases from J, the junction contained 5 bases not matched to a gene.

V usage is TRBV4-3 and J usage is TRBJ1-1, with TRBD1 matching over 10 bases. Germline V gene sequence: CDR1 LGHNA, CDR2 YSLEER. The junction had 8 bases not matched to a gene; V was cut back by 2 bases and J by 5 bases. The CDR3 length is 16 residues. The CDR3 DNA reads as TGCGCCAGCAGCCAACTAGGGACAGGGGTCGGAACTGAAGCTTTCTTT. Encoded protein: CASSQLGTGVGTEAFF.

This clone was detected once. The chain carries TRBV11-3 and TRBJ1-5, with D unclear. This CDR3 contains 12 residues. The germline V gene encodes CDR1 SGHNT and CDR2 YENEEA. Trimming stripped 9 bases from V and 7 bases from J, with 13 bases between. The CDR3 coding sequence is TGTGCCAGTCGGAGGCTCAACCAGCCCCAGCATTTT. Translated, it gives CASRRLNQPQHF. The full variable domain, completed using reference TRBV11-3 and TRBJ1-5, is EAGVVQSPRYKIIEKKQPVAFWCNPISGHNTLYWYLQNLGQGPELLIRYENEEAVDDSQLPKDRFSAERLKGVDSTLKIQPAELGDSAVYLCASRRLNQPQHFGDGTRLSIL.

The chain has TRBV5-4 and TRBJ2-1, with 9 bases matching TRBD2. The CDR3 extends over 14 amino acids. Germline V gives CDR1 SGHNT, CDR2 YYREEE (reference sequence). J gave up 10 bases and V 0 bases, and 5 bases lay outside the gene matches. The CDR3 region has the DNA TGTGCCAGCAGCTTGGAGGCGGGGGGGGGAGAGCAGTTCTTC. It specifies CASSLEAGGGEQFF.

The chain is built from TRBV6-2 or TRBV6-3 and TRBJ2-7, with D perhaps TRBD1 (5 bases). This CDR3 region has 13 residues. CDR1 is MNHEY, CDR2 SVGEGT, per germline. V dropped 2 bases and J dropped 7 bases, with 12 bases sitting between them. The DNA of the CDR3 is TGTGCCAGCAGTTACGTCAGGGCCGGAGAGCAGTACTTC. It codes for CASSYVRAGEQYF.

The chain recombines TRBV9 with TRBJ2-2; 12 nucleotides match TRBD1. From germline, CDR1 is SGDLS and CDR2 YYNGEE. The CDR3 has 17 residues. The V segment lost 0 bases and the J segment 6 bases; nucleotides outside the gene matches: 6. The CDR3: CASSVATGDRGPGELFF. The CDR3 nucleotides read TGTGCCAGCAGCGTAGCTACTGGGGACAGGGGGCCCGGGGAGCTGTTTTTT.

CDR3 DNA: TGTGCCAGCAGCTTAGAGGTCAGGGACTACGAGCAGTACGTC. As protein: CASSLEVRDYEQYV. The V and J genes are TRBV11-2 and TRBJ2-7; tentative D call: TRBD1 (5 bases). CDR1 SGHAT and CDR2 FQNNGV come from the germline V gene. V shed 0 bases and J shed 3 bases, with 9 bases lying between them. The CDR3 contains 14 residues.

The chain is built from TRBV5-1 and TRBJ1-2; 8 positions match TRBD1. This CDR3 is built from 14 residues. The germline gives CDR1 SGHRS, CDR2 YFSETQ. The V gene end was trimmed by 3 bases and the J gene end by 3 bases; junction bases not matched to a gene: 4. The CDR3 DNA sequence: TGCGCCAGCAGCTCAGGACAGGGAGACTATGGCTACACCTTC. As protein: CASSSGQGDYGYTF.